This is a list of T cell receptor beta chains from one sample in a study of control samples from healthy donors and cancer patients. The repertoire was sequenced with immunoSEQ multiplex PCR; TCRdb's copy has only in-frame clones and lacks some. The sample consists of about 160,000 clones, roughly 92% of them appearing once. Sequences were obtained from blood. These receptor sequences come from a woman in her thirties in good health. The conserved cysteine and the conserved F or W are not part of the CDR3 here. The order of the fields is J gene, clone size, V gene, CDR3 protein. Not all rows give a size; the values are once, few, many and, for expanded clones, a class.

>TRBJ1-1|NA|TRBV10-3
AIRGDYTEAF
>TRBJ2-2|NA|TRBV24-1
ATSDHQGYDTGELF
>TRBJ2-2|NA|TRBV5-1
ASSLAREGTGELF
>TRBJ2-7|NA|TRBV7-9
ASSTGREQY
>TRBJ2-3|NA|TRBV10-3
AISEPGTSGSGEDTQY
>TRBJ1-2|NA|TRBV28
ASRTGTGGGGYT
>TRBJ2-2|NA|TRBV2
ASSPRWVNTGELF
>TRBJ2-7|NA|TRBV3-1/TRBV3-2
ASSRRRERPTSYEQY
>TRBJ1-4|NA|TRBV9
ASSQGRRDEKLF
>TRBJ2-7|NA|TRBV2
ASSGAGLVEQY
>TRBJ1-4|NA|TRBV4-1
ASRRGTSTNEKLF
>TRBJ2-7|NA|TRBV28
ASSLQGTGTYEQY
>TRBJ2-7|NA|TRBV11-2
ASSFHEQY
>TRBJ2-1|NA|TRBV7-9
ASSLIWQGTNEQF
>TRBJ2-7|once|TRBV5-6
ASSSILAGLSYEQY
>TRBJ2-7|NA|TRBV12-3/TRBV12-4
ASSSRDRDEQY
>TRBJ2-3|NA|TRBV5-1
ASNPGTGIYTQY
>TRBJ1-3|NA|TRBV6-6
ASSYSNTIY
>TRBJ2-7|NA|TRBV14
ASTQSAGSSYEQY
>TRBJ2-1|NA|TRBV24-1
ATSGEGALGGNEQF
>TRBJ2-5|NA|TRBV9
ASSAGLAGGGETQY
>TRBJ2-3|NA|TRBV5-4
ASSLARLTDTQY
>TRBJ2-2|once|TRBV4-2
ASSQAGGRANTGELF
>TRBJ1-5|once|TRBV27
ASSSRPGGGQPQH
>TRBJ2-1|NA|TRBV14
ASSRWEGNNEQF
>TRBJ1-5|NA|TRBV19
ASSAGTGSNQPQH
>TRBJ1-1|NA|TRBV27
ASIPRGGFHNTEAF
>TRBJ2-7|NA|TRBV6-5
ASSYGTGVGEQY
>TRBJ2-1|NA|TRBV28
ASSAPLGGSSYNEQF
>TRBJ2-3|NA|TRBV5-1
ASSPGGLPPGTDTQY
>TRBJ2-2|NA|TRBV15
ATSGLAGELF
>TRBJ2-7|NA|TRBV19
ASSISAGVVAYEQY
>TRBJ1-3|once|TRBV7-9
ASSRQGNTIY
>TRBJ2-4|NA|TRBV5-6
ASSLGGLADMDIQY
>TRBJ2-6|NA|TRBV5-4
ASSTMMLSGANVLT
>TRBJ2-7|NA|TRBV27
ASSPLAFGGSYEQY
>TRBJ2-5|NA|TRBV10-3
AISEGLGVGKTQY
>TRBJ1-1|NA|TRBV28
ASSSPQGPEAF
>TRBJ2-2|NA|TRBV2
ASSDSSRGGTGELF
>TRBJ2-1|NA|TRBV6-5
ASSYSGLAGTNEQF
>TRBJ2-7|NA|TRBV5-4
ASSVDYYEQY
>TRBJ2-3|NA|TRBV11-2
ASTLAGGPTDTQY
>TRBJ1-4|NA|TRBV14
ASSQGYRGQGLF
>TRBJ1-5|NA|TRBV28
ASRHPSFNGVQPQH
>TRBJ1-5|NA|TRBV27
ASKGVSGTGNQPQH
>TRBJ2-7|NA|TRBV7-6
ASSRGVLAGSEEQY
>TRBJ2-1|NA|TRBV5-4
ASSAGLDQYNEQF
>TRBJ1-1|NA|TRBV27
ASSPRQGPNTEAF